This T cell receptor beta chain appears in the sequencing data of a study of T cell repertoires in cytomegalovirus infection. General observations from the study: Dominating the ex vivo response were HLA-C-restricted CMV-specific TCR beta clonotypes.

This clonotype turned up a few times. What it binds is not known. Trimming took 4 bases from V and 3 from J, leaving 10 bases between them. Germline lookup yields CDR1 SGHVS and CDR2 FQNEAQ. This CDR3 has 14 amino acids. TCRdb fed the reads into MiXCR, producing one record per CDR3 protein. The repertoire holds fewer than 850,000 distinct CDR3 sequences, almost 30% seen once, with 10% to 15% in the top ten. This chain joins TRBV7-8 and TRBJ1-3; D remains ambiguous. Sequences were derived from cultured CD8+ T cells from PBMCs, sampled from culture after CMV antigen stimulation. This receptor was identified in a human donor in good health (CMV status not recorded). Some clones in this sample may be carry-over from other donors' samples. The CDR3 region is CASSSSYYGNTIYF. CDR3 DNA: TGTGCCAGCAGCTCATCCTACTATGGAAACACCATATATTTT.